This T cell receptor beta chain was documented in a study of regulatory T cells in long-lasting Graves disease. As for time point: persistent/refractory GD, antithyroid drugs over 5 years with positive TRAb. The TCR library was made from RNA that had been extracted from PBMCs in TRIzol. Doctors identified Graves' disease using the American Thyroid Association guidelines. TCR beta libraries were built with iRepertoire HTBI primers and Arm-PCR of CDR3 regions. Via MiXCR, TCRdb re-called the multiplex PCR reads, giving one row per CDR3 protein. The sample contains fewer than 550,000 distinct CDR3 sequences, 20% to 25% of which appear only once. Many counts were recorded for this clonotype. Germline V lookup: CDR1 MDHEN, CDR2 SYDVKM. CDR3 length: 14 residues. Trimming shortened V by 5 bases and J by 0 bases, and 8 bases separated the two germline ends.

The material was peripheral blood mononuclear cells (PBMCs), obtained when the disease was refractory, from a patient treated with antithyroid drugs. The receptor was derived from a female donor with Graves disease. This chain joins TRBV28 and TRBJ1-5; D gene uncertain. CDR3 region: CASSPQDSNQPQHF. Written as DNA, the CDR3 is TGTGCCAGCAGTCCTCAGGATAGCAATCAGCCCCAGCATTTT.